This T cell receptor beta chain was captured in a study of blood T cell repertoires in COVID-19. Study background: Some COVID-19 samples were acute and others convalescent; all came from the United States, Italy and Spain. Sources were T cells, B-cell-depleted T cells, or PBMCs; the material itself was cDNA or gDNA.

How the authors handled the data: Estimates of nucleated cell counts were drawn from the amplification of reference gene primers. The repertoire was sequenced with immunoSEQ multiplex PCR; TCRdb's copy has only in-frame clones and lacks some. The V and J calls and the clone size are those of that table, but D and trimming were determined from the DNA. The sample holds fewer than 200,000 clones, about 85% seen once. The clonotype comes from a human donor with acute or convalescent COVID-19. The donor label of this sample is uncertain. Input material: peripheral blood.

CDR3 sequence (DNA): TGTGCCAGCAGTTCCCCCCGGGGGGACGGAAACACCATATATTTT. This gives the protein CASSSPRGDGNTIYF. The chain combines TRBV27 with TRBJ1-3, with a possible D match to TRBD1 (5 bases). The CDR3 is 15 residues long. The V and J ends lost 4 bases and 4 bases respectively, with 14 bases between them. Per the germline V gene, CDR1 is MNHEY and CDR2 is SMNVEV (reference sequence).